This passage covers 26 T cell receptor beta chains from one sample sequenced in a study of shared clonotypes between healthy human individuals. Assay: immunoSEQ multiplex PCR; the TCRdb copy retains only in-frame clones and omits some. The top ten hold roughly 12% of the sample, which has about 450,000 clones, around 80% seen once. Sequencing was performed on PBMCs. The receptors derive from a woman in her thirties or forties in good health. Some clones in this sample may be carry-over from other donors' samples.

V gene TRBV9 combines with J gene TRBJ2-6, with D uncertain. This CDR3 comprises 16 residues. From germline, CDR1 is SGDLS and CDR2 YYNGEE. V lost 4 bases and J 0 bases, leaving 11 bases between the germline ends. CDR3 nucleotide sequence: TGTGCCAGCAGCCCACGACTGAACTCTGGGGCCAACGTCCTGACTTTC. Its translation is CASSPRLNSGANVLTF.

This clone was counted a single time. V and J are TRBV5-1 and TRBJ2-1; TRBD2 aligns across 12 bases. V lost 0 bases, J lost 6 bases, and 4 bases stayed unmatched. The V gene's germline CDR1 is SGHRS and CDR2 YFSETQ. The CDR3 extends over 16 amino acids. For the CDR3, the DNA is TGCGCCAGCAGCTTGGCACCTAGCGGGAGGGTCAATGAGCAGTTCTTC. Protein product: CASSLAPSGRVNEQFF.

This clone occurred many times. The rearrangement uses TRBV10-3 and TRBJ2-2; TRBD1 matches at 7 bases. The CDR3 has 16 residues. V gave up 0 bases and J gave up 5 bases; unmatched junction bases: 6. Germline loops: CDR1 ENHRY, CDR2 SYGVKD. The CDR3 region is CAISESPGQQTGELFF. In nucleotides, the CDR3 is TGTGCCATCAGTGAGTCACCGGGACAGCAGACCGGGGAGCTGTTTTTT.

This sequence joins TRBV30 and TRBJ2-1; D call uncertain. CDR3 length equals 11 residues. Germline-derived CDR1 and CDR2 are GTSNPN and SVGIG (reference sequence). With 3 bases removed from V and 8 bases from J, the gap between germline ends came to 8 bases. The CDR3 sequence: CAWRGLDEQFF. As DNA, the CDR3 is TGTGCCTGGAGAGGTCTGGATGAGCAGTTCTTC.

This sequence joins TRBV6-6 and TRBJ2-5; no clear D gene. In germline, CDR1 is MNHNY, CDR2 SVGAGI (reference sequence). CDR3 length: 13 amino acids. V was trimmed by 2 bases and J by 4 bases, leaving 8 bases between them. The CDR3 is CASSYRHGETQYF. The CDR3 DNA sequence: TGTGCCAGCAGTTACCGGCACGGAGAGACCCAGTACTTC.

The V and J genes are TRBV5-1 and TRBJ2-5; 9 bases align to TRBD2. The J segment lost 2 bases and the V segment lost 0 bases, leaving 5 bases of the junction unmatched. Germline-derived CDR1 and CDR2 are SGHRS and YFSETQ. The CDR3 is made up of 16 amino acids. CDR3: CASSLGAGGPQETQYF. The CDR3 nucleotides are TGCGCCAGCAGCTTGGGCGCGGGAGGGCCACAAGAGACCCAGTACTTC.

The chain uses TRBV7-9 and TRBJ1-4; D is undetermined. The V end was cut by 5 bases, the J end by 5 bases, with 24 bases between. The length of the CDR3 is 18 residues. Germline V CDR1 and CDR2: SEHNR, FQNEAQ (reference sequence). The CDR3 here is CASSTNPIGREFNEKLFF. The CDR3 bases are TGTGCCAGCAGCACCAACCCAATCGGGAGGGAGTTCAATGAAAAACTGTTTTTT.

This clone was found many times. The V call is TRBV30, the J call TRBJ1-1; D is possibly TRBD1 (6 bases). The germline gives CDR1 GTSNPN, CDR2 SVGIG (reference sequence). Trimming left V 4 bases short and J 11 bases short, with 14 bases between. This CDR3 contains 11 residues. This CDR3 reads CAWTRGGMAFF. The CDR3 DNA sequence: TGTGCCTGGACAAGGGGGGGAATGGCTTTCTTT.

About this clone itself: Distinct nucleotide sequences in the sample also encode this CDR3. This chain connects TRBV28 to TRBJ2-7; D gene unclear. Trimming took off 4 bases at V and 2 bases at J, with 3 bases between the two ends. Germline assignment: CDR1 MDHEN and CDR2 SYDVKM. This CDR3 is 11 amino acids long. The CDR3 region has the DNA TGTGCCAGCAGTTCGACCTACGAGCAGTACTTC. It is translated as CASSSTYEQYF.

The chain recombines TRBV6-6 with TRBJ2-1; D tentatively fits TRBD1 or TRBD2 (6 bases each). Trimming shortened V by 6 bases and J by 8 bases, and 17 bases separated the two germline ends. The germline V gene has CDR1 MNHNY and CDR2 SVGAGI (reference sequence). The CDR3 contains 14 residues. The chain's CDR3 is CASSHKGGLDEQFF. CDR3 nucleotides: TGTGCCAGCAGCCATAAAGGGGGGTTGGATGAGCAGTTCTTC.

The rearrangement joins TRBV6-1 to TRBJ1-5; D remains ambiguous. This CDR3 has 12 amino acids. With 4 bases removed from V and 3 bases from J, the gap between germline ends came to 4 bases. Germline-derived CDR1 and CDR2 are MNHNS and SASEGT. Here the CDR3 reads CASSVLNQPQHF. In DNA form, the CDR3 reads TGTGCCAGCAGTGTTCTCAATCAGCCCCAGCATTTT.

The chain couples TRBV10-3 to TRBJ1-5; D is ambiguous. V was shortened by 3 bases and J by 1 base, with 7 bases between the two germline ends. CDR1 and CDR2 (germline): ENHRY, SYGVKD. This CDR3 spans 14 amino acids. The CDR3 loop reads CAISELLSNQPQHF. CDR3 coding DNA: TGTGCCATCAGTGAATTACTAAGCAATCAGCCCCAGCATTTT.

In regard to this clone: The sample has other DNA sequences that encode this CDR3 too. The rearrangement joins TRBV28 to TRBJ1-1; 11 bases align to TRBD1. Germline CDR1 MDHEN, CDR2 SYDVKM. Germline trimming cut 5 bases from V and 7 bases from J; bases unmatched to any gene: 6. CDR3 size: 14 residues. The CDR3 spells CASSADRGRGEAFF. CDR3 sequence (DNA): TGTGCCAGCAGTGCGGACAGGGGGCGAGGTGAAGCTTTCTTT.

The chain couples TRBV11-2 to TRBJ2-1; 8 bases match TRBD2. CDR1 and CDR2 (germline): SGHAT, FQNNGV. The CDR3 loop spans 15 amino acids. Trimming cost V 3 bases and J 5 bases; bases outside gene matches: 6. CDR3: CASSFRTSGHNEQFF. In DNA, the CDR3 is TGTGCCAGCAGCTTCAGAACTAGCGGACACAATGAGCAGTTCTTC.

The genes are TRBV7-8 and TRBJ2-1, with D hard to call. CDR3 length equals 18 residues. CDR1 is SGHVS, CDR2 FQNEAQ, per germline. Deletions cut 1 base from V and 0 bases from J, with 16 bases between. CDR3 amino acids: CASSLGTRRTDSYNEQFF. The CDR3 DNA reads as TGTGCCAGCAGCTTAGGGACCCGGCGTACAGACTCCTACAATGAGCAGTTCTTC. The full variable domain, with the rest looked up from reference TRBV7-8 and TRBJ2-1, is GAGVSQSPRYKVAKRGQDVALRCDPISGHVSLFWYQQALGQGPEFLTYFQNEAQLDKSGLPSDRFFAERPEGSVSTLKIQRTQQEDSAVYLCASSLGTRRTDSYNEQFFGPGTRLTVL.

The J gene is TRBJ2-1, the V gene TRBV27; D is perhaps TRBD2 (6 bases). Germline values: CDR1 MNHEY, CDR2 SMNVEV (reference sequence). The V gene lost 5 bases and the J gene lost 0 bases, with 20 bases spanning the gap. The CDR3 has 18 amino acids. CDR3 sequence reads: CASSRSPGRGSSYNEQFF. The CDR3 coding sequence is TGTGCCAGCAGTCGGTCGCCGGGGCGGGGAAGCTCCTACAATGAGCAGTTCTTC.

The V call is TRBV30, the J call TRBJ2-5, with D hard to call. Germline loops: CDR1 GTSNPN, CDR2 SVGIG (reference sequence). Trimming cost V 5 bases and J 1 base, with 5 bases left between them. CDR3 size: 11 residues. The CDR3 DNA reads TGTGCCTGGGGGGTCCAAGAGACCCAGTACTTC. Its translation: CAWGVQETQYF.

V is TRBV19 and J is TRBJ2-5, with 10 bases that match TRBD1. The J segment lost 4 bases and the V segment lost 4 bases, leaving 6 bases of the junction unmatched. The CDR3 has 15 amino acids. Germline lookup yields CDR1 LNHDA and CDR2 SQIVND (reference sequence). The CDR3 DNA reads TGTGCCAGTAGTACGACAGGGGGCCTGGGAGAGACCCAGTACTTC. Encoded protein: CASSTTGGLGETQYF.

The count of this clone is one. A much larger clonotype is one base distant, so this may be a read error. The CDR3 ends on some other residue instead of the conserved phenylalanine or tryptophan, so this is likely a read error. The chain is built from TRBV6-6 and TRBJ1-5, with D unresolved. The germline CDR1 and CDR2 sequences are MNHNY and SVGAGI (reference sequence). Trimming removed 2 bases from V and 4 bases from J, with 9 bases in between. The CDR3 totals 14 residues. In nucleotides, the CDR3 is TGTGCCAGCAGTTACCCAAAAGGGAATCAGCCCCAGCATCTT. Translation: CASSYPKGNQPQHL.

The genes are TRBV7-8 and TRBJ2-3; 8 nucleotides align to TRBD2. The CDR3 has 15 residues. V lost 5 bases to trimming and J lost 5 bases; unmatched junction nucleotides: 9. Germline V gene lookup returns CDR1 SGHVS and CDR2 FQNEAQ. CDR3 DNA: TGTGCCAGCAGCATCTGGCGGGAGGTCGTAGATACGCAGTATTTT. Its protein is CASSIWREVVDTQYF. The full variable domain, with the rest looked up from reference TRBV7-8 and TRBJ2-3, is GAGVSQSPRYKVAKRGQDVALRCDPISGHVSLFWYQQALGQGPEFLTYFQNEAQLDKSGLPSDRFFAERPEGSVSTLKIQRTQQEDSAVYLCASSIWREVVDTQYFGPGTRLTVL.

V and J are TRBV6-5 and TRBJ1-4; 7 bases map to TRBD1. The V gene's germline CDR1 is MNHEY and CDR2 SVGAGI. Trimming cost V 3 bases and J 7 bases; bases outside gene matches: 5. The CDR3 consists of 14 residues. Here the CDR3 reads CASSYVRGSEKLFF. The DNA of the CDR3 is TGTGCCAGCAGTTATGTCAGGGGGAGTGAAAAACTGTTTTTT.

The chain uses TRBV11-3 and TRBJ2-7; tentative D call: TRBD1 (6 bases). Trimming shortened V by 2 bases and J by 0 bases, and 14 bases separated the two germline ends. This CDR3 has 16 residues. Germline lookup yields CDR1 SGHNT and CDR2 YENEEA. The CDR3 sequence is CASSLRGRGTSYEQYF. The DNA for the CDR3 is TGTGCCAGCAGCTTAAGGGGCAGGGGTACCTCCTACGAGCAGTACTTC.

V and J are TRBV28 and TRBJ2-7; the D gene is possibly TRBD2 (6 bases). Germline loops: CDR1 MDHEN, CDR2 SYDVKM. Trimming removed 6 bases at V and 3 bases at J, with 18 bases between. This CDR3 is 15 amino acids long. CDR3 protein: CASRGRKLANYEQYF. In DNA form, the CDR3 reads TGTGCCAGCAGGGGGAGGAAGCTAGCCAACTACGAGCAGTACTTC.

CDR3 amino acids: CASSRQRGELFF. For the CDR3, the DNA is TGTGCCAGCAGTCGACAGAGGGGGGAGCTGTTTTTT. The V call is TRBV6-5, the J call TRBJ2-2; TRBD1 might be the D (5 bases). The germline CDR1 and CDR2 sequences are MNHEY and SVGAGI. The CDR3 covers 12 residues. Trimming took 5 bases from V and 8 from J, leaving 9 bases between them.

The V call is TRBV7-9, the J call TRBJ2-2; D gene unclear. V lost 2 bases, J lost 4 bases, and 8 bases lay in between. This CDR3 spans 14 amino acids. Looked up from germline, CDR1 is SEHNR and CDR2 is FQNEAQ (reference sequence). CDR3 region: CASSLLQSTGELFF. CDR3 nucleotide sequence: TGTGCCAGCAGCTTATTGCAGAGCACCGGGGAGCTGTTTTTT.

In regard to this clone: A far larger clone is one nucleotide away, so this likely arose from a read error. The J gene is TRBJ2-7, the V gene TRBV5-4; weak D call: TRBD1 (5 bases). Germline V gene sequence: CDR1 SGHNT, CDR2 YYREEE (reference sequence). The CDR3 extends over 14 amino acids. CDR3 in DNA: TGTACCAGCAGCTTGGGGCAATGGAAGGGCGAGCAGTACTTC. The encoded protein is CTSSLGQWKGEQYF.